This TCR beta chain appears in the sequencing data of a study of blood T cell repertoires in COVID-19. Study-level information: Some COVID-19 samples were acute and others convalescent; all came from the United States, Italy and Spain.

Method: immunoSEQ multiplex PCR; TCRdb's copy keeps in-frame clones and lacks some. The profile shows about 320,000 clones, approximately 89% of them singletons. This clone appeared once. The V and J ends lost 4 bases and 2 bases, in that order; junction bases with no gene match: 5. The CDR3 has 15 amino acids. Germline V gives CDR1 WNHNN, CDR2 SYGVQD (reference sequence). The rearrangement joins TRBV10-1 to TRBJ1-1; 9 bases line up with TRBD1. Specimen: peripheral blood. This TCR was recovered from a woman in her twenties or thirties with COVID-19, enrolled during active disease. The CDR3: CASSATGGRNTEAFF. Written as DNA, the CDR3 is TGCGCCAGCAGTGCGACAGGGGGGAGAAACACTGAAGCTTTCTTT.